This entry describes one T cell receptor (beta chain). Its antigen remains unidentified. CDR1 is SGHKS, CDR2 YYEKEE, per germline (reference sequence). This CDR3 has 14 residues. V was pared by 0 bases and J by 2 bases, with 2 bases of the junction left unmatched. The method was immunoSEQ multiplex PCR; TCRdb's version includes in-frame clones alone and lacks a portion of them. This sample has some 130,000 clones; approximately 82% occur once, and the top ten carry roughly 29%. These data originate in a study of cytomegalovirus exposure and HLA in healthy donors. Overall study context: The 120 validation repertoires used the same platform as the 650 to 850 first-cohort repertoires (as reported by a later analysis).

Broader study findings: Most TCR sequences were uncommon, yet certain public TCRs appeared in many donors. As was reported, the classifier diagnosed cytomegalovirus status with high specificity and sensitivity. 150 or so TCR beta chains were listed as cytomegalovirus-associated.

The sequenced sample was PBMCs. The TCR comes from a man aged 25 to 45 in good health and CMV-seropositive. The V gene is TRBV5-5, the J gene TRBJ2-7, with TRBD1 identical over 7 bases. As DNA, the CDR3 is TGTGCCAGCAGCTTGGCTCAGGGGGCCTACGAGCAGTACTTC. Translation: CASSLAQGAYEQYF.